This T cell receptor beta chain is drawn from a study of T cells in Graves' hyperthyroidism and ophthalmopathy. Study in general: The initial diagnosis was the point when peripheral blood was collected, ahead of any treatment.

The study's findings and limits: Ophthalmopathy and stable hyperthyroidism were told apart by a 13 V-J model. Model output signaled ophthalmopathy a median roughly six months ahead of onset.

In this sample, this clonotype turned up many times. Its specificity is unknown. From RNA transcripts, TCR beta CDR3 regions were amplified. TCR CDR3 regions were first amplified by RT-PCR with HTBI primers. A single record per CDR3 protein comes from TCRdb applying MiXCR to the multiplex PCR reads. Here the sample spans roughly 290,000 distinct CDR3 sequences, about 15% being singletons. Patients showing uncontrolled infection, other autoimmune disease, pregnancy or lactation were ineligible. The TCR comes from a woman aged 55-75 years with Graves' ophthalmopathy. Sequencing was performed on blood.

CDR3 sequence (DNA): TGTGCCAGCAGTTTCTCCGGGAGCTCCTACGAGCAGTACTTC. It encodes CASSFSGSSYEQYF. The chain combines TRBV28 with TRBJ2-7; D is possibly TRBD2 (6 bases). Trimming cost V 3 bases and J 0 bases, with 9 bases left between them. Germline CDR1 reads MDHEN; CDR2 reads SYDVKM. The CDR3 runs to 14 residues.